This is a list of T cell receptor beta chains from one sample in a study of blood T cell repertoires in COVID-19. This table comes from immunoSEQ multiplex PCR, and its TCRdb copy is limited to in-frame clones, with some not included. Here the sample spans some 200,000 clones, 70% to 90% being singletons. The sample consisted of peripheral blood. The receptors shown here come from a man in his fifties or sixties with COVID-19, enrolled during active disease. CDR3s include the opening cysteine and the closing phenylalanine or tryptophan. The D gene is left open where the match is weak. Not every row has a clone size; where given, it reads once, few, many or a size class.

abundance,j_gene,len,d_gene,v_gene,CDR3nt,CDR3aa
-,TRBJ2-7,15,TRBD1,TRBV5-1,TGCGCCAGCAGACCCCGGGACAGGGGACCCTACGAGCAGTACTTC,CASRPRDRGPYEQYF
-,TRBJ2-7,15,TRBD1,TRBV11-2,TGTGCCAGCAGCTTAGAAGGGACAGGGGTGGACGAGCAGTACTTC,CASSLEGTGVDEQYF
-,TRBJ2-1,13,TRBD2,TRBV19,TGTGCCAGTAGACGGGACTACAACAATGAGCAGTTCTTC,CASRRDYNNEQFF
-,TRBJ2-5,14,TRBD1,TRBV7-2,TGTGCCAGCAGCCCTCCGGGACAGCAAGAGACCCAGTACTTC,CASSPPGQQETQYF
-,TRBJ1-6,17,-,TRBV6-2/TRBV6-3,TGTGCCAGCAGTTACAGGTCAGCAGGAGGAAATAATTCACCCCTCCACTTT,CASSYRSAGGNNSPLHF
-,TRBJ1-4,16,TRBD1,TRBV4-1,TGCGCCAGCAGCCAAGAAGGGACAGGGGTTCCTGAAAAACTGTTTTTT,CASSQEGTGVPEKLFF
-,TRBJ2-1,15,TRBD2,TRBV7-2,TGTGCCAGCACCCGTAGCGGGGGGAACCGGGATGAGCAGTTCTTC,CASTRSGGNRDEQFF
-,TRBJ2-2,15,TRBD1,TRBV7-3,TGTGCCAGCAGTCCAGGGGGCAGGAGCACCGGGGAGCTGTTTTTT,CASSPGGRSTGELFF
-,TRBJ1-1,17,-,TRBV21-1,TGTGCCAGCAGCAAAGAGGCCAGGGGGCTTGATAACACTGAAGCTTTCTTT,CASSKEARGLDNTEAFF
-,TRBJ1-6,18,TRBD1,TRBV3-1/TRBV3-2,TGTGCCAGCAGCCGCACAGAGGAGGGGGCCGTAGGGGATTCACCCCTCCACTTT,CASSRTEEGAVGDSPLHF
-,TRBJ1-2,15,TRBD1,TRBV4-3,TGCGCCAGCAGCCAAGAAGCAGGGGGAAATTATGGCTACACCTTC,CASSQEAGGNYGYTF
-,TRBJ1-1,11,-,TRBV28,TGTGCCAGCAGTTTTCGCACTGAAGCTTTCTTT,CASSFRTEAFF
-,TRBJ2-4,15,TRBD2,TRBV20-1,TGCAGTGCTGGTGCTAGCGGGAGCTTTCAAAACATTCAGTACTTC,CSAGASGSFQNIQYF
-,TRBJ2-3,15,TRBD1,TRBV6-1,TGTGCCAGCAGTGAACCGGGACAGGGGACAGATACGCAGTATTTT,CASSEPGQGTDTQYF
-,TRBJ2-7,18,-,TRBV30,TGTGCCTGGAGTGTATGGACCATTACACAGACAGTCACCTACGAGCAGTACTTC,CAWSVWTITQTVTYEQYF
-,TRBJ2-5,16,TRBD2,TRBV9,TGTGCCAGCAGCATTGGACTAGCGGGGGTCGGAGAGACCCAGTACTTC,CASSIGLAGVGETQYF
-,TRBJ1-5,14,-,TRBV6-1,TGTGCCAGCAGTGAAGTGCTCCAGTATCAGCCCCAGCATTTT,CASSEVLQYQPQHF
-,TRBJ2-1,15,-,TRBV9,TGTGCCAGCAGCCCGAGGGGGGACAGCTACAATGAGCAGTTCTTC,CASSPRGDSYNEQFF
-,TRBJ2-5,15,TRBD2,TRBV7-8,TGTGCCAGCAGCTCGGGACTAGCGGGGGCGGAGACCCAGTACTTC,CASSSGLAGAETQYF
-,TRBJ2-6,16,-,TRBV15,TGTGCCACCAGCAGAGCAGGAGGGTCAGGAACCAACGTCCTGACTTTC,CATSRAGGSGTNVLTF
-,TRBJ1-3,18,-,TRBV19,TGTGCCAGTAGTATAGGACCCCGGGGTGGCCTGTCTGGAAACACCATATATTTT,CASSIGPRGGLSGNTIYF
once,TRBJ2-1,15,TRBD2,TRBV5-8,TGTGCCAGCAGCGGCTGGCTAGCGGGAGCGCATGAGCAGTTCTTC,CASSGWLAGAHEQFF
-,TRBJ1-6,15,-,TRBV5-6,TGTGCCAGCAGCAGGGATTTGGGGGGAGCGTCACCCCTCCACTTT,CASSRDLGGASPLHF
-,TRBJ1-2,14,-,TRBV5-1,TGCGCCAGCAGCTCTCAGGGGTGGGACTATGGCTACACCTTC,CASSSQGWDYGYTF
many,TRBJ1-2,15,-,TRBV28,TGTGCCAGCAGTGTCCCCAGCGGGGTCGGCTATGGCTACACCTTC,CASSVPSGVGYGYTF
-,TRBJ1-5,13,-,TRBV2,TGTGCCAGCAGTGAAGCGGAGGATCAGCCCCAGCATTTT,CASSEAEDQPQHF
once,TRBJ2-2,13,-,TRBV2,TGTGCCAGCAGTGCAGTAATCACCGGGGAGCTGTTTTTT,CASSAVITGELFF
few,TRBJ2-2,14,-,TRBV6-5,TGTGCCAGCAGTTACGGGACTTTCTACGGGGAGCTGTTTTTT,CASSYGTFYGELFF
-,TRBJ2-1,15,-,TRBV27,TGTGCCAGCAGTTTTACTCCTCTTAAAAACAATGAGCAGTTCTTC,CASSFTPLKNNEQFF
-,TRBJ2-1,15,-,TRBV30,TGTGCCTGGGCCTTTGGGGGGAGGACCTACAATGAGCAGTTCTTC,CAWAFGGRTYNEQFF
-,TRBJ1-5,15,TRBD1,TRBV30,TGTGCCTGGAGTGCGCGACAGGGTTGGAATCAGCCCCAGCATTTT,CAWSARQGWNQPQHF
-,TRBJ1-6,17,-,TRBV20-1,TGCAGTGCTAGTCAAGGGGATCACACCTCCTATAATTCACCCCTCCACTTT,CSASQGDHTSYNSPLHF
few,TRBJ2-2,16,-,TRBV27,TGTGCCAGCACCGCCTTTAGCAGAACGAACACCGGGGAGCTGTTTTTT,CASTAFSRTNTGELFF
-,TRBJ2-5,13,-,TRBV23-1,TGCGCCAGCAGTCTTAACGGCCAAGAGACCCAGTACTTC,CASSLNGQETQYF
-,TRBJ1-2,13,-,TRBV11-2,TGTGCCAGCAGCTTAGGGACAAACTATGGCTACACCTTC,CASSLGTNYGYTF
once,TRBJ2-5,15,TRBD1,TRBV29-1,TGCAGCGTAAACCGACAGGGGGTCCTGGAAGAGACCCAGTACTTC,CSVNRQGVLEETQYF
once,TRBJ2-2,15,-,TRBV7-3,TGTGCCAGCTCCAATCCCTACCCGAACACCGGGGAGCTGTTTTTT,CASSNPYPNTGELFF
-,TRBJ2-6,16,-,TRBV6-6,TGTGCCAGCAGGGACAGACAATCCTCTGGGGCCAACGTCCTGACTTTC,CASRDRQSSGANVLTF
-,TRBJ1-3,14,TRBD1,TRBV9,TGTGCCAGCAGCTTCGACAGGGCTGGAAACACCATATATTTT,CASSFDRAGNTIYF
-,TRBJ1-1,13,-,TRBV7-6,TGTGCCAGCAGCTTAGCAGGACATTATGAAGCTTTCTTT,CASSLAGHYEAFF
-,TRBJ2-2,14,-,TRBV5-6,TGTGCCAGCAACGACATAGGGAACACCGGGGAGCTGTTTTTT,CASNDIGNTGELFF
-,TRBJ2-7,14,-,TRBV7-9,TGTGCCAGCAGCTTAGATGGGGAGCCCTACGAGCAGTACTTC,CASSLDGEPYEQYF
few,TRBJ2-1,13,-,TRBV5-1,TGCGCCAGCAGCGAGGAGGGTAACATTGAGCAGTTCTTC,CASSEEGNIEQFF
-,TRBJ2-5,16,-,TRBV6-1,TGTGCCAGCAGTGACGGGGGGTGGGGGGCTGGGGAGACCCAGTACTTC,CASSDGGWGAGETQYF